Presented here are 3 T cell receptor beta chains from one specimen sequenced in a study of cytomegalovirus exposure and HLA in healthy donors. PCR primers comprised 60 Vbeta and 13 Jbeta primers. Profiling relied on immunoSEQ multiplex PCR, and the TCRdb table lists in-frame clones only, not all of them. The sample yields some 80,000 clones, about 80% seen once. Sequenced sample: PBMCs. All receptors come from a man aged 45-65 years in good health and CMV-seronegative.

The rearrangement uses TRBV7-9 and TRBJ1-4; no clear D gene. Germline V lookup: CDR1 SEHNR, CDR2 FQNEAQ (reference sequence). The length of the CDR3 is 14 residues. Trimming removed 1 base from V and 2 bases from J, with 5 bases in between. The CDR3 nucleotides are TGTGCCAGCAGCTTAGTCCCGACTAATGAAAAACTGTTTTTT. It encodes CASSLVPTNEKLFF.

On this clone itself: Compared with germline, one end of the junction differs, possibly owing to a read error. The V gene is TRBV7-8, the J gene TRBJ1-4; perhaps TRBD1 as D (6 bases). The CDR3 has 15 amino acids. CDR1 is SGHVS, CDR2 FQNEAQ, per germline. The DNA for the CDR3 is TGTGCCGGCAGCCGAAAGGGACAAGTAAATGAAAAACTGTTTTTT. Its translation: CAGSRKGQVNEKLFF.

This chain joins TRBV18 and TRBJ2-5, with 9 bases aligning to TRBD1. V shed 6 bases and J 2 bases; nucleotides not matched to a gene: 10. This CDR3 is built from 16 residues. Germline-derived CDR1 and CDR2 are KGHSH and LQKENI. CDR3 DNA: TGTGCCAGCTCCGCCGTAGGACAGGGGATACAAGAGACCCAGTACTTC. Translating gives CASSAVGQGIQETQYF.